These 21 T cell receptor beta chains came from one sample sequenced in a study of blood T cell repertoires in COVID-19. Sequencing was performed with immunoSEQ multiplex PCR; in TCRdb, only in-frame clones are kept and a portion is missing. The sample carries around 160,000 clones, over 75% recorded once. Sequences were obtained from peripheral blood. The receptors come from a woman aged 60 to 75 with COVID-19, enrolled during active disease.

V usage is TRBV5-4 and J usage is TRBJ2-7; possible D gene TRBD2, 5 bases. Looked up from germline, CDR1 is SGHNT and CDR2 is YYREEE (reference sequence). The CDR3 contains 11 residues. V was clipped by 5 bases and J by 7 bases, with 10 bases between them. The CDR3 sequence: CASSRPGEQYF. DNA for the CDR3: TGTGCCAGCAGTAGACCGGGGGAGCAGTACTTC.

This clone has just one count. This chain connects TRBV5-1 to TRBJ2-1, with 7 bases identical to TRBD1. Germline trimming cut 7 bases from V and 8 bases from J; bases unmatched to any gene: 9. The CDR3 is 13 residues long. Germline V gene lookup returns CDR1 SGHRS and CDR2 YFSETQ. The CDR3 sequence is CASGQQGTDEQFF. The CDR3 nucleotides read TGCGCCAGCGGTCAACAGGGGACGGATGAGCAGTTCTTC.

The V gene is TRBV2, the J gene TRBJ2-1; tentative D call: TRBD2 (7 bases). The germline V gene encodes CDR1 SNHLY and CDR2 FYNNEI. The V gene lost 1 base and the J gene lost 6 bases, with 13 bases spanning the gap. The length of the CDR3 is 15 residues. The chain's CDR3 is CASSEVVGGANEQFF. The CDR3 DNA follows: TGTGCCAGCAGTGAAGTAGTTGGGGGGGCCAATGAGCAGTTCTTC.

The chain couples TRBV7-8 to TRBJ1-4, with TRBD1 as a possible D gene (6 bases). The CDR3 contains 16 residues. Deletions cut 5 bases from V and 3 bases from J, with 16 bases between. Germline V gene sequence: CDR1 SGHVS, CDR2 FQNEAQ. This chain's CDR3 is CASSRRRQAPNEKLFF. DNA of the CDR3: TGTGCCAGCAGCCGTCGTCGACAGGCACCTAATGAAAAACTGTTTTTT.

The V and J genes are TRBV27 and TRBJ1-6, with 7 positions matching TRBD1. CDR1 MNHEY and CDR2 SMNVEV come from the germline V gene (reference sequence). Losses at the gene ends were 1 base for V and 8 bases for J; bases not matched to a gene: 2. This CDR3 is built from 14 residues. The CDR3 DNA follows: TGTGCCAGCAGTTTATACAGGGGCTATTCACCCCTCCACTTT. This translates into CASSLYRGYSPLHF.

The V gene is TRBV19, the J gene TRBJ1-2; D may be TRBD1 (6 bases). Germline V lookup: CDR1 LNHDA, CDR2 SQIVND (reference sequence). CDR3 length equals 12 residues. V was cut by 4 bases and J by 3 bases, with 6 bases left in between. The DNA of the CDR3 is TGTGCCAGTAGTAACAGGGACTATGGCTACACCTTC. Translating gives CASSNRDYGYTF.

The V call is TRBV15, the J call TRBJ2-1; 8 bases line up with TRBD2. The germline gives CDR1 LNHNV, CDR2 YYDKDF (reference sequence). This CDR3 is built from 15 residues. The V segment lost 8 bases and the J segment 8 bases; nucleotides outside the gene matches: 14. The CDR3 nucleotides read TGTGCCACCGGATGGGGGCTAGCGGGTTCAGATGAGCAGTTCTTC. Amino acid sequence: CATGWGLAGSDEQFF.

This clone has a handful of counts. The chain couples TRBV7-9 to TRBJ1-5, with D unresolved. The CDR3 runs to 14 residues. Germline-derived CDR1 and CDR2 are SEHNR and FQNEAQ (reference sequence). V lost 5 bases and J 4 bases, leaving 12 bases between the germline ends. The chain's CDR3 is CASSPPTGNQPQHF. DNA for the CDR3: TGTGCCAGCAGCCCACCAACGGGGAATCAGCCCCAGCATTTT. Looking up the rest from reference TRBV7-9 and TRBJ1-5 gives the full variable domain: DTGVSQNPRHKITKRGQNVTFRCDPISEHNRLYWYRQTLGQGPEFLTYFQNEAQLEKSRLLSDRFSAERPKGSFSTLEIQRTEQGDSAMYLCASSPPTGNQPQHFGDGTRLSIL.

The CDR3 coding sequence is TGTGCCAGCAGAATCATAGGGAGCAGCACTGAAGCTTTCTTT. It encodes CASRIIGSSTEAFF. The chain carries TRBV5-5 and TRBJ1-1; no clear D gene. Trimming left V 5 bases short and J 4 bases short, with 15 bases between. This CDR3 comprises 14 residues. The germline CDR1 and CDR2 sequences are SGHKS and YYEKEE (reference sequence). Combining the CDR3 with reference TRBV5-5 and TRBJ1-1 gives the whole variable domain DAGVTQSPTHLIKTRGQQVTLRCSPISGHKSVSWYQQVLGQGPQFIFQYYEKEERGRGNFPDRFSARQFPNYSSELNVNALLLGDSALYLCASRIIGSSTEAFFGQGTRLTVV.

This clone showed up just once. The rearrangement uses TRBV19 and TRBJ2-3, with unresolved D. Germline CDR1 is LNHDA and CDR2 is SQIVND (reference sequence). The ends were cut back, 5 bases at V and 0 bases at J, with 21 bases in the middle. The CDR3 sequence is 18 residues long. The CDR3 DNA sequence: TGTGCCAGTAGTCCGACCTTCGACACAATTCTTAGCACAGATACGCAGTATTTT. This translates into CASSPTFDTILSTDTQYF.

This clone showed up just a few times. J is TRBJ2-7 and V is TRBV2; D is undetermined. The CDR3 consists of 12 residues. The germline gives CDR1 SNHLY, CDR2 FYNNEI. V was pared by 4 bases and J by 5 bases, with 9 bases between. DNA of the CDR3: TGTGCCAGCAGTGCCGAGAGCCACGAGCAGTACTTC. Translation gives CASSAESHEQYF.

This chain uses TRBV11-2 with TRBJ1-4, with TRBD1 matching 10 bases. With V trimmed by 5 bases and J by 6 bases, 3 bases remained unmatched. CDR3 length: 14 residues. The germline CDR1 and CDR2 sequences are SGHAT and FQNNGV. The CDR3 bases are TGTGCCAGCAGCCGCGGGACAGGGGATGAAAAACTGTTTTTT. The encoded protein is CASSRGTGDEKLFF.

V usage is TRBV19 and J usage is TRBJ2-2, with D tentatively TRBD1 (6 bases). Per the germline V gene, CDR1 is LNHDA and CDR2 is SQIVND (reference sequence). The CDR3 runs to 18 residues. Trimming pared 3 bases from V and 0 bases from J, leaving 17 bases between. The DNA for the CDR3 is TGTGCCAGTAGTATCCCGGGACAACCACCTTCGAACACCGGGGAGCTGTTTTTT. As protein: CASSIPGQPPSNTGELFF. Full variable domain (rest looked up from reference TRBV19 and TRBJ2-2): DGGITQSPKYLFRKEGQNVTLSCEQNLNHDAMYWYRQDPGQGLRLIYYSQIVNDFQKGDIAEGYSVSREKKESFPLTVTSAQKNPTAFYLCASSIPGQPPSNTGELFFGEGSRLTVL.

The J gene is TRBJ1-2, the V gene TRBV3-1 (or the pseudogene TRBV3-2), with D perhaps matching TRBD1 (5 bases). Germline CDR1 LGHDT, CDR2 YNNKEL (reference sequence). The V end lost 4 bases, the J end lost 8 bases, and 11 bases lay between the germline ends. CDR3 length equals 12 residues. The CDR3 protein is CASSPGQGGYTF. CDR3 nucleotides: TGTGCCAGCAGCCCCGGGCAGGGCGGCTACACCTTC.

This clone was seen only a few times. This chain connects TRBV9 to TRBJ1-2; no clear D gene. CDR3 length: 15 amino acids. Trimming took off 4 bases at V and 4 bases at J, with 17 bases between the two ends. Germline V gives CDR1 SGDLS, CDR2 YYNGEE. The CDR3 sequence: CASSSRTDLGYGYTF. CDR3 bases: TGTGCCAGCAGCTCTCGAACAGACCTCGGCTATGGCTACACCTTC. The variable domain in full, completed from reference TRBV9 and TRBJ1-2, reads DSGVTQTPKHLITATGQRVTLRCSPRSGDLSVYWYQQSLDQGLQFLIQYYNGEERAKGNILERFSAQQFPDLHSELNLSSLELGDSALYFCASSSRTDLGYGYTFGSGTRLTVV.

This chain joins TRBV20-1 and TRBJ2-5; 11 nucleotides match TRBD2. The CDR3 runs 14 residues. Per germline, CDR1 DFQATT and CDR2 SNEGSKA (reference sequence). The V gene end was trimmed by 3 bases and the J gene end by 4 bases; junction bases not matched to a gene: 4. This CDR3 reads CSASGTSGGETQYF. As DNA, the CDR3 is TGCAGTGCTAGTGGGACTAGCGGAGGAGAGACCCAGTACTTC.

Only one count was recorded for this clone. The CDR3 DNA follows: TGTGCTAGTGGTTTGGGACAGACGAGCTCTGGGGCCAACGTCCTGACTTTC. Protein product: CASGLGQTSSGANVLTF. The chain is built from TRBV12-5 and TRBJ2-6, with a weak D call TRBD1 (5 bases). V was pared by 1 base and J by 0 bases, with 10 bases between. The CDR3 has 17 amino acids. Germline V CDR1 and CDR2: LGHNT, FRNRAP.

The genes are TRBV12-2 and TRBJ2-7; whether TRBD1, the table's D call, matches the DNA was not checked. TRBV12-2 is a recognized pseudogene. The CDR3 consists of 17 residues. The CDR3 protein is CASRLASWTGVRYEQYF. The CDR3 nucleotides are TGTGCAAGTCGCTTAGCTTCATGGACAGGGGTTCGCTACGAGCAGTACTTC.

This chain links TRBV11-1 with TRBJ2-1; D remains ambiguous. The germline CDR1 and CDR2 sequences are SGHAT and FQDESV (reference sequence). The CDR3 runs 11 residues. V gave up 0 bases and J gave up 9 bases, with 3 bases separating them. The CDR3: CASSLAIEQFF. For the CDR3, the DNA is TGTGCCAGCAGCTTAGCCATTGAGCAGTTCTTC.

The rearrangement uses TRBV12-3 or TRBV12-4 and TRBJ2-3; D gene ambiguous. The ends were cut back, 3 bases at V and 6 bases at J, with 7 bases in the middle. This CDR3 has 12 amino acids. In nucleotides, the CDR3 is TGTGCCAGCAGTTTCTTTCCCGATACGCAGTATTTT. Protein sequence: CASSFFPDTQYF.

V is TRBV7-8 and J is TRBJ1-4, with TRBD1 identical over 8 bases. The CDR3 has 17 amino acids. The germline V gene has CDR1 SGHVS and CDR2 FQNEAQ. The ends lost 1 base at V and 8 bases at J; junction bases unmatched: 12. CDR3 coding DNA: TGTGCCAGCAGCTTAGTCGCCGCAGGGGGCGGGTGGGAAAAACTGTTTTTT. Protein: CASSLVAAGGGWEKLFF.